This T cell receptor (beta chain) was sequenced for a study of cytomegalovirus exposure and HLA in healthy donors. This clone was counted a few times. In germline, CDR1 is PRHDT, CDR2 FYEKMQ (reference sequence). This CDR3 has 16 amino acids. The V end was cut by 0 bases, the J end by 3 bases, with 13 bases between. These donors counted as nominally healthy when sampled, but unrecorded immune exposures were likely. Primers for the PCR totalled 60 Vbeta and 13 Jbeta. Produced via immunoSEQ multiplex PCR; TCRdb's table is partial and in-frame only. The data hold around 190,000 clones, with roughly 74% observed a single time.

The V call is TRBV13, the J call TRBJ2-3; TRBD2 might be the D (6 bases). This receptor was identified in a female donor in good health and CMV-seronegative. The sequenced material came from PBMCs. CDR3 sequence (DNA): TGTGCCAGCAGCTTAGGGCGGGGCGGGGCAACAGATACGCAGTATTTT. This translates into CASSLGRGGATDTQYF.